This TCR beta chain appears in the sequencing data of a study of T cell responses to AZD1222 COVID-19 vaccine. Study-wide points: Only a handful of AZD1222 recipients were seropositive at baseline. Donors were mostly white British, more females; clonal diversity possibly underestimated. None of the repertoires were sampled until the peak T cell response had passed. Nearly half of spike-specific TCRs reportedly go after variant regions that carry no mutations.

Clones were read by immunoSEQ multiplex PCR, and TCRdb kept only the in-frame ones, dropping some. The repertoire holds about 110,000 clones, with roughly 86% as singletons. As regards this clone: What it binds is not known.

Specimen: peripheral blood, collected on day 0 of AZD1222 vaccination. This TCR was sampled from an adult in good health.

DNA of the CDR3: TGCGCCAGCAGCTTCGGAACAGCGGGAAACACCATATATTTT. It codes for CASSFGTAGNTIYF. The V gene is TRBV5-1, the J gene TRBJ1-3; D is unclear. This CDR3 spans 14 amino acids. Deletions cut 2 bases from V and 4 bases from J, with 10 bases between. The germline CDR1 and CDR2 sequences are SGHRS and YFSETQ. The complete variable domain, with remaining parts taken from reference TRBV5-1 and TRBJ1-3, reads KAGVTQTPRYLIKTRGQQVTLSCSPISGHRSVSWYQQTPGQGLQFLFEYFSETQRNKGNFPGRFSGRQFSNSRSEMNVSTLELGDSALYLCASSFGTAGNTIYFGEGSWLTVV.